This T cell receptor beta chain was observed in a study of blood T cell repertoires in COVID-19 (TCRdb year 2020). Describing the broader study: Samples from collaborators originated in the United States, Italy and Spain and spanned both the acute and convalescent phases of COVID-19. The prospective study material was composed of cDNA or gDNA derived from T cells, B-cell-depleted T cells, or PBMCs. The dataset comprised deeply sampled blood TCRbeta repertoires from subjects exposed to, actively infected with, or recovered from COVID-19. The repertoires were released in a freely available public database intended as a resource for research on the immune response to SARS-CoV-2. The samples were drawn from the first 160 participants of the ongoing ImmuneRACE study and from some 1,300 subjects provided by 6 global collaborators. A de-identified subject ID, COVID-19 status, age in years and sex were almost always included in the sample metadata. HLA class I and class II types, where available, came from metadata supplied by the sample provider rather than from assay-based typing. The investigation overall reported the following: How much clinical and demographic metadata was included differed by source and by participant, and the metadata was provided uncurated.

The immunoSEQ Assay, a bias-controlled multiplex PCR, was used to amplify TCRbeta CDR3 regions from genomic DNA. Regarding the original processing steps: The number of nucleated cells in each sample was estimated from the amplification of reference gene primers within the assay. To quantify the absolute abundance of each unique TCRbeta CDR3 rearrangement, sequence reads were collapsed and filtered. Productive Simpson clonality was computed per sample as the square root of Simpson's diversity index over productive rearrangements. Held by TCRdb, this immuneACCESS table contains in-frame sequences only and omits some clones. Under half of the omission traces to an unresolved V gene where checked; the cause of the rest is unknown. D and trimming come from the DNA, and the V and J calls and clone size come from that table. The sample contains roughly 230,000 clones, under 90% of them found a single time. The top ten clonotypes cover 10% to 13% of the sample.

One collaborating source in Seattle enrolled patients during active infection and followed them longitudinally through the course of disease. Collaborating institutions collected whole blood in K2EDTA tubes following their own protocols. For TCRbeta analysis, collaborators shipped samples as frozen whole blood, isolated PBMCs, or DNA extracted from either of those sample types. For this clone: This clone's antigen is unknown. No quality values exist for individual bases; no much larger clone is one base distant.

The sequencing sample was made of peripheral blood. This receptor was taken from a woman older than 75 with COVID-19, enrolled during active disease.

The CDR3 loop reads CATSRDDQGRTPQHF. In nucleotides, the sequence is TGTGCCACCAGCAGAGATGACCAGGGGAGAACGCCCCAGCATTTT. This sequence uses TRBV15 and TRBJ1-5; the D gene is possibly TRBD1, with 6 bases matching. CDR1 is given as LNHNV and CDR2 as YYDKDF, both from the germline V gene (reference sequence). V drops 0 bases and J drops 9 bases, leaving 15 bases in between. The CDR3 covers 15 residues, taking in both the cysteine and the phenylalanine. The entry retains the CDR3 DNA only, 45 bases that are in frame from base 1.